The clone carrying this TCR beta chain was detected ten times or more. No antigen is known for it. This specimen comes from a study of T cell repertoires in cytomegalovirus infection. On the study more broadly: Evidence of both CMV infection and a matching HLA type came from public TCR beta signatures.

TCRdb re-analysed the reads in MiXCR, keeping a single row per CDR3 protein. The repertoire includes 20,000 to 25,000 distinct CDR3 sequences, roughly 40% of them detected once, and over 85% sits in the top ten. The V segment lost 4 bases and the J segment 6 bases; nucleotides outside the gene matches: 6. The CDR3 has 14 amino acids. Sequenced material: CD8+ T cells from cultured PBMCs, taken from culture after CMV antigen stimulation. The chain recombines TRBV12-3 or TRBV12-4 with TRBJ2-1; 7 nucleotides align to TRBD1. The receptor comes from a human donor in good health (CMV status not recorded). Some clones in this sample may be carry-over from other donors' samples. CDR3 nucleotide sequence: TGTGCCAGCAGTTCGAGTGGGACAGCCAATGAGCAGTTCTTC. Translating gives CASSSSGTANEQFF.